This is a list of T cell receptor beta chains from one sample in a study of blood T cells in healthy people across ages. Each CDR3 protein is one row after TCRdb ran MiXCR on the 5' RACE reads. This table holds some 1.5 million distinct CDR3 sequences, roughly 27% found once. The sample was blood. These receptors were taken from a young woman in good health. Each CDR3 is given with its conserved first and last residue. A D gene is named only where the DNA matches it firmly. Size tells how often a clone was seen (once, few, many) or the class of an expanded clone, and some rows leave it out.

J gene: TRBJ2-7
D gene: -
V gene: TRBV20-1
clone size: many
CDR3 DNA: TGCAGTGCAGGAGGGGGACATAGCTCCTACGAGCAGTACTTC
CDR3 protein: CSAGGGHSSYEQYF

J gene: TRBJ2-7
D gene: -
V gene: TRBV5-1
clone size: many
CDR3 DNA: TGCGCCAGCAGCTTGGATGGCAGACGATTAGGGGAGCAGTACTTC
CDR3 protein: CASSLDGRRLGEQYF

J gene: TRBJ1-6
D gene: -
V gene: TRBV7-2
clone size: few
CDR3 DNA: TGTGCCAGCAGCTCGGAGGCGTTGAATTCACCCCTCCACTTT
CDR3 protein: CASSSEALNSPLHF

J gene: TRBJ2-7
D gene: -
V gene: TRBV6-5
clone size: many
CDR3 DNA: TGTGCCAGCAGTTCCCCTAGGGGCGAGTCCTACGAGCAGTACTTC
CDR3 protein: CASSSPRGESYEQYF

J gene: TRBJ2-4
D gene: TRBD1
V gene: TRBV5-1
clone size: many
CDR3 DNA: TGCGCCAGCAGCTCCGGGACAGGGGGTATATACAAAAACATTCAGTACTTC
CDR3 protein: CASSSGTGGIYKNIQYF

J gene: TRBJ2-5
D gene: -
V gene: TRBV20-1
clone size: few
CDR3 DNA: TGCAGTGCCCAGGACCAGATAGAGACCCAGTACTTC
CDR3 protein: CSAQDQIETQYF

J gene: TRBJ1-2
D gene: -
V gene: TRBV18
clone size: -
CDR3 DNA: TGTGCCAGCTCACCATCTCTCAGACCCGGGGGTAACTATGGCTACACCTTC
CDR3 protein: CASSPSLRPGGNYGYTF

J gene: TRBJ2-7
D gene: TRBD2
V gene: TRBV7-9
clone size: -
CDR3 DNA: TGTGCCAGCAGCCCTAGCGGGGGGACCTCGTACTACGAGCAGTACTTC
CDR3 protein: CASSPSGGTSYYEQYF

J gene: TRBJ2-3
D gene: -
V gene: TRBV11-2
clone size: -
CDR3 DNA: TGTGCCAGCAGCTTAGGTTCGGTCGGCGGAATCGATACGCAGTATTTT
CDR3 protein: CASSLGSVGGIDTQYF

J gene: TRBJ2-7
D gene: TRBD2
V gene: TRBV5-6
clone size: once
CDR3 DNA: TGTGCCAGCAGCTTGGTGACTAGCGGGGCTCCGGCAGGGACCCGGTACTTC
CDR3 protein: CASSLVTSGAPAGTRYF

J gene: TRBJ2-1
D gene: -
V gene: TRBV12-3/TRBV12-4
clone size: few
CDR3 DNA: TGTGCCAGCAGTCCCAGGGCCTCACGGAGCAATGAGCAGTTCTTC
CDR3 protein: CASSPRASRSNEQFF

J gene: TRBJ2-5
D gene: TRBD2
V gene: TRBV10-3
clone size: many
CDR3 DNA: TGTGCCATCAGTGCTGGGGGGGAAGAGACCCAGTACTTC
CDR3 protein: CAISAGGEETQYF

J gene: TRBJ2-3
D gene: -
V gene: TRBV7-9
clone size: -
CDR3 DNA: TGTGCCAGCAGCCGACGAGGGGTTTCTGCAGATACGCAGTATTTT
CDR3 protein: CASSRRGVSADTQYF

J gene: TRBJ1-4
D gene: TRBD1
V gene: TRBV4-1
clone size: -
CDR3 DNA: TGCGCCGGCAGCCAAGGGTACGGGACAGGGGAGGAAAAACTGTTTTTT
CDR3 protein: CAGSQGYGTGEEKLFF

J gene: TRBJ1-4
D gene: -
V gene: TRBV12-3/TRBV12-4
clone size: -
CDR3 DNA: TGTGCCAGCAGTTTCGGGCAGGGAGGTGAAAAACGGTTTTTT
CDR3 protein: CASSFGQGGEKRFF

J gene: TRBJ2-1
D gene: -
V gene: TRBV10-2
clone size: many
CDR3 DNA: TGCGCCAGCAGCGGTAGCGAACGGGAGCAGTTCTTC
CDR3 protein: CASSGSEREQFF

J gene: TRBJ2-3
D gene: -
V gene: TRBV7-8
clone size: few
CDR3 DNA: TGTGCCAGCAGCTTAGTTCGGCCCCTGTTGACAGATACGCAGTATTTT
CDR3 protein: CASSLVRPLLTDTQYF

J gene: TRBJ2-1
D gene: -
V gene: TRBV29-1
clone size: -
CDR3 DNA: TGCAGCGTGAGGCCCAGGGAGCTCCCTACCAATGAGCAGTTCTTC
CDR3 protein: CSVRPRELPTNEQFF

J gene: TRBJ2-4
D gene: -
V gene: TRBV7-2
clone size: few
CDR3 DNA: TGTGCCAGCAGCTTAGGGGAGGGGGATTTGAAGTACTTC
CDR3 protein: CASSLGEGDLKYF

J gene: TRBJ2-1
D gene: TRBD2
V gene: TRBV6-5
clone size: -
CDR3 DNA: TGTGCCAGCAGTTACCGGGAGGCCTACAATGAGCAGTTCTTC
CDR3 protein: CASSYREAYNEQFF

J gene: TRBJ2-5
D gene: -
V gene: TRBV5-1
clone size: few
CDR3 DNA: TGCGCCAGCAGCCCGGGACTGACCCCAGAGACCCAGTACTTC
CDR3 protein: CASSPGLTPETQYF

J gene: TRBJ1-2
D gene: TRBD1
V gene: TRBV3-1
clone size: -
CDR3 DNA: TGTGCCAGCAGCCAGGGGACAGGTGAAATCCCCTATGGCTACACCTTC
CDR3 protein: CASSQGTGEIPYGYTF

J gene: TRBJ1-5
D gene: TRBD1
V gene: TRBV6-5
clone size: -
CDR3 DNA: TGTGCCAGCAGCAGTGACAGGGCCGATCAGCCCCAGCATTTT
CDR3 protein: CASSSDRADQPQHF

J gene: TRBJ2-5
D gene: -
V gene: TRBV7-9
clone size: -
CDR3 DNA: TGTGCCAGCAGCTTAGCGCGGTCAGGCAATGAGCAGTACTTC
CDR3 protein: CASSLARSGNEQYF

J gene: TRBJ2-7
D gene: -
V gene: TRBV5-6
clone size: -
CDR3 DNA: TGTGCCAGCAGCTTGAAAGGACGGGGGAGGAACGAGCAGTACTTC
CDR3 protein: CASSLKGRGRNEQYF

J gene: TRBJ1-4
D gene: -
V gene: TRBV2
clone size: -
CDR3 DNA: TGTGCCAGCAACGGACTGAGCGGTGAAAAACTGTTTTTT
CDR3 protein: CASNGLSGEKLFF

J gene: TRBJ2-3
D gene: -
V gene: TRBV7-2
clone size: -
CDR3 DNA: TGTGCCAGCAGCTTAGCGGGGTATACGCAGTATTTT
CDR3 protein: CASSLAGYTQYF

J gene: TRBJ2-7
D gene: -
V gene: TRBV7-2
clone size: few
CDR3 DNA: TGTGCCAGCAGCCCACACGAACGGAACACCGAAACAGAGTACGAGCAGTACTTC
CDR3 protein: CASSPHERNTETEYEQYF

J gene: TRBJ2-5
D gene: -
V gene: TRBV18
clone size: few
CDR3 DNA: TGTGCCAGCTCACCGGGGTCGAAAGAGACCCAGTACTTC
CDR3 protein: CASSPGSKETQYF

J gene: TRBJ2-4
D gene: -
V gene: TRBV20-1
clone size: few
CDR3 DNA: TGCAGTGCTAGGGACGGGGGCCTAGCCAAAAACATTCAGTACTTC
CDR3 protein: CSARDGGLAKNIQYF

J gene: TRBJ2-5
D gene: -
V gene: TRBV12-3/TRBV12-4
clone size: -
CDR3 DNA: TGTGCCAGCAGTTCCATCTCCGGGACCCAAGAGACCCAGTACTTC
CDR3 protein: CASSSISGTQETQYF

J gene: TRBJ2-1
D gene: -
V gene: TRBV7-2
clone size: -
CDR3 DNA: TGTGCCAGCAGCTTAGATCCCGCTAGCGAGCAGTTCTTC
CDR3 protein: CASSLDPASEQFF

J gene: TRBJ2-3
D gene: TRBD2
V gene: TRBV11-2
clone size: -
CDR3 DNA: TGTGCCAGCAGCTTTGGCGGGGGGACAAGCACAGATACGCAGTATTTT
CDR3 protein: CASSFGGGTSTDTQYF

J gene: TRBJ2-7
D gene: TRBD1
V gene: TRBV20-1
clone size: -
CDR3 DNA: TGCAGTGCTAGAGATGGGTCAAGGACAGGGAACGACAATGAGCAGTACTTC
CDR3 protein: CSARDGSRTGNDNEQYF

J gene: TRBJ2-2
D gene: TRBD2
V gene: TRBV5-1
clone size: -
CDR3 DNA: TGCGCCAGCAGCTTTAGGCTAGCGGGTTCATCGTTTTTT
CDR3 protein: CASSFRLAGSSFF

J gene: TRBJ2-1
D gene: -
V gene: TRBV5-1
clone size: -
CDR3 DNA: TGCTCCAGCAGCTACCCCTCCGGGAGCTCCTACAATGAGCAGTTCTTC
CDR3 protein: CSSSYPSGSSYNEQFF

J gene: TRBJ1-1
D gene: -
V gene: TRBV21-1
clone size: -
CDR3 DNA: TGTGCCAGCGTCGGCCTGGTAGAGAACACTGAAGCTTTCTTT
CDR3 protein: CASVGLVENTEAFF

J gene: TRBJ2-7
D gene: TRBD2
V gene: TRBV20-1
clone size: -
CDR3 DNA: TGCAGTGCTAGAGACGCCCGGGAGGGTAAAATCTACGAGCAGTACTTC
CDR3 protein: CSARDAREGKIYEQYF

J gene: TRBJ2-1
D gene: -
V gene: TRBV4-3
clone size: few
CDR3 DNA: TGCGCCAGCAGCCAAGATCAAAAAGGCTCCTACAATGAGCAGTTCTTC
CDR3 protein: CASSQDQKGSYNEQFF

J gene: TRBJ2-3
D gene: TRBD2
V gene: TRBV5-1
clone size: -
CDR3 DNA: TGCGCCAGCAGCTTACAAGCGGGAATCACAGATACGCAGTATTTT
CDR3 protein: CASSLQAGITDTQYF

J gene: TRBJ2-7
D gene: TRBD2
V gene: TRBV20-1
clone size: -
CDR3 DNA: TGCAGTGCTCTGGGACTAGCGGGGTACTACGAGCAGTACTTC
CDR3 protein: CSALGLAGYYEQYF

J gene: TRBJ2-1
D gene: TRBD2
V gene: TRBV4-3
clone size: -
CDR3 DNA: TGCACCAGCAGCAACGGGGCTAGCGGTTCCCTTTGGGATGAGCAGTTCTTC
CDR3 protein: CTSSNGASGSLWDEQFF

J gene: TRBJ2-1
D gene: TRBD1
V gene: TRBV10-3
clone size: few
CDR3 DNA: TGTGCCATCAGTGAGTCGACTAGAGGGGGGACAGGGCGCGGGTATGAGCAGTTCTTC
CDR3 protein: CAISESTRGGTGRGYEQFF

J gene: TRBJ1-2
D gene: TRBD1
V gene: TRBV29-1
clone size: many
CDR3 DNA: TGCAGCGTTGGCGGCAGGGGGTATGAGGCTGGCTACACCTTC
CDR3 protein: CSVGGRGYEAGYTF

J gene: TRBJ2-7
D gene: TRBD2
V gene: TRBV7-2
clone size: many
CDR3 DNA: TGTGCCAGCAGCTTCCATAGAACAGGACTAGCGGAAACCTACGAGCAGTACTTC
CDR3 protein: CASSFHRTGLAETYEQYF

J gene: TRBJ2-5
D gene: TRBD2
V gene: TRBV28
clone size: -
CDR3 DNA: TGTGCCAGCAGCCGTAGCGGGGGGGCCCGGGAGACCCAGTACTTC
CDR3 protein: CASSRSGGARETQYF

J gene: TRBJ1-1
D gene: -
V gene: TRBV7-2
clone size: -
CDR3 DNA: TGTGCCAGCAGCTTAGAAGTGGCAGGTGAAGCTTTCTTT
CDR3 protein: CASSLEVAGEAFF

J gene: TRBJ1-2
D gene: -
V gene: TRBV7-2
clone size: -
CDR3 DNA: TGTGCCAGCAGCTTATTAACGGGGTTAGATGGCTACACCTTC
CDR3 protein: CASSLLTGLDGYTF

J gene: TRBJ2-7
D gene: TRBD2
V gene: TRBV6-2/TRBV6-3
clone size: few
CDR3 DNA: TGTGCCAGCAGTCAGTTACTAGCGACCACCTACGAGCAGTACTTC
CDR3 protein: CASSQLLATTYEQYF

J gene: TRBJ2-4
D gene: -
V gene: TRBV12-3/TRBV12-4
clone size: -
CDR3 DNA: TGTGCCAGCAGTTTCGGGACCGACTCAGAGCAGTACTTC
CDR3 protein: CASSFGTDSEQYF

J gene: TRBJ2-3
D gene: -
V gene: TRBV20-1
clone size: -
CDR3 DNA: TGCAGTGCTAGGGCCCCTTTAGCGGAGACAGATACGCAGTATTTT
CDR3 protein: CSARAPLAETDTQYF

J gene: TRBJ2-7
D gene: -
V gene: TRBV30
clone size: few
CDR3 DNA: TGTGCCTGGAGTGTAGAACAGGACGAGCAGTACTTC
CDR3 protein: CAWSVEQDEQYF

J gene: TRBJ2-7
D gene: -
V gene: TRBV11-3
clone size: many
CDR3 DNA: TGTGCCAGCAGCTACGGGGGAGAAGGGTACGAGCAGTACTTC
CDR3 protein: CASSYGGEGYEQYF

J gene: TRBJ2-6
D gene: -
V gene: TRBV11-3
clone size: -
CDR3 DNA: TGTGCCATTTCAGGGATCGTCTCTGGGGCCAACGTCCTGACTTTC
CDR3 protein: CAISGIVSGANVLTF

J gene: TRBJ1-5
D gene: -
V gene: TRBV6-1
clone size: -
CDR3 DNA: TGTGCCAGCAGTGATCGCAGCTACAATCAGCCCCAGCATTTT
CDR3 protein: CASSDRSYNQPQHF

J gene: TRBJ1-2
D gene: -
V gene: TRBV20-1
clone size: -
CDR3 DNA: TGCAGTGCTAGCCACCGGGACATAGGCCTTGGCTACACCTTC
CDR3 protein: CSASHRDIGLGYTF

J gene: TRBJ2-3
D gene: TRBD1
V gene: TRBV11-2
clone size: -
CDR3 DNA: TGTGCCAGCAGCGCCGGACAGGGGCCCGCAGATACGCAGTATTTT
CDR3 protein: CASSAGQGPADTQYF

J gene: TRBJ1-1
D gene: TRBD1
V gene: TRBV20-1
clone size: -
CDR3 DNA: TGCAGTTCTAGGGTTGGGACAGGGGCCGGCGGGGGAGAAGCTTTCTTT
CDR3 protein: CSSRVGTGAGGGEAFF

J gene: TRBJ2-3
D gene: TRBD2
V gene: TRBV12-3/TRBV12-4
clone size: -
CDR3 DNA: TGTGCCAGCAGTTCCGGGACTAGCGGGGGGGCCGGAAGAGATACGCAGTATTTT
CDR3 protein: CASSSGTSGGAGRDTQYF